The T cell receptor (beta chain) described here comes from a study of early T cells in non-severe SARS-CoV-2 infection. As for the study in general: Chains from this unsorted whole-blood bulk RNA could not be paired.

This clonotype was observed a few times. Its antigen remains unknown. The V and J ends lost 5 bases and 8 bases, in that order; junction bases with no gene match: 9. The CDR3 runs to 14 residues. Germline CDR1 reads SEHNR; CDR2 reads FQNEAQ (reference sequence). Study-level findings and limits: VDJdb-based annotation leaned toward anti-spike CD8 responses and missed private and CD4 specificities.

Unique molecular identifier tags were affixed to discrete cDNA molecules. TCRdb called the 5' RACE reads again in MiXCR, with one record for every CDR3 protein. Found here are approximately 83,000 distinct CDR3 sequences, around 15% of them singletons; the top ten hold around 3.3%. The receptor was isolated from an adult who was a healthcare worker with PCR-confirmed SARS-CoV-2 infection or an uninfected control (not recorded which). The chain is built from TRBV7-9 and TRBJ1-2, with 9 bases fitting TRBD1. The sample taken for sequencing was whole blood. The CDR3 spells CASSRTGATYGYTF. The DNA of the CDR3 is TGTGCCAGCAGCCGGACAGGGGCGACCTACGGCTACACCTTC.